Shown below are 3 T cell receptor beta chains from a single sample sequenced in a study of spatial heterogeneity in lung cancer. Each CDR3 protein gets one entry after TCRdb re-called the 5' RACE reads with MiXCR. Of tens of thousands of distinct CDR3 sequences in the sample, roughly 9.5% are singletons; the top ten hold 6.9%. Time point reported: sample taken at primary tumor resection. Tumor, nontumor lung or frozen PBMC supplied whole RNA, sequenced without sorting. The specimen comprised PBMCs, sampled at surgery. The receptors originated from a male donor with early-stage non-small cell lung cancer.

Many counts were recorded for this clonotype. This chain uses TRBV12-3 or TRBV12-4 with TRBJ1-5, with D perhaps TRBD1 (6 bases). V lost 3 bases to trimming and J lost 4 bases, with 16 bases between them. The length of the CDR3 is 16 residues. The CDR3 protein is CASSLGTGTQNQPQHF. CDR3 DNA sequence: TGTGCCAGCAGTTTGGGAACCGGGACACAAAATCAGCCCCAGCATTTT.

This clonotype was seen a few times. The rearrangement links TRBV6-1 to TRBJ2-7; either TRBD1 or TRBD2 may fit D (5 bases each). The V gene's germline CDR1 is MNHNS and CDR2 SASEGT. V lost 1 base and J 0 bases, leaving 25 bases between the germline ends. The CDR3 runs 20 residues. CDR3 DNA sequence: TGTGCCAGCAGTGAAGAGGGACCGGGCCTACCGTCTTCTAGCTCCTACGAGCAGTACTTC. Translation: CASSEEGPGLPSSSSYEQYF.

V gene TRBV7-2 combines with J gene TRBJ2-1; D possibly uses TRBD1 or TRBD2 (5 bases each). CDR3 length: 15 amino acids. The V end lost 4 bases, the J end lost 0 bases, and 10 bases lay between the germline ends. The germline V gene encodes CDR1 SGHTA and CDR2 FQGNSA. The CDR3 DNA reads as TGTGCCAGCAGCTCAGAGGGGACCTCCTACAATGAGCAGTTCTTC. Translation: CASSSEGTSYNEQFF.